This TCR beta chain was recovered during a study of shared clonotypes between healthy human individuals. Germline lookup yields CDR1 ENHRY and CDR2 SYGVKD. Trimming left V 10 bases short and J 0 bases short, with 12 bases between. The length of the CDR3 is 14 residues. CD45RO-negative CD8 cells positively selected for CCR7 made up the naive population, which excluded terminally differentiated effector memory CD45RA+ cells. TCRdb keeps only in-frame clones here, not all; method: immunoSEQ multiplex PCR. Among hundreds of thousands of clones listed, about 97% were seen once. The specimen was naive CD8+ T cells sorted from blood. The chain employs TRBV10-3 and TRBJ1-4, with D tentatively TRBD1 (5 bases). This receptor was identified in a man aged 25 to 45 in good health. The CDR3 bases are TGTGCCACCGGGGACGGCTCAACTAATGAAAAACTGTTTTTT. Amino acid sequence: CATGDGSTNEKLFF.